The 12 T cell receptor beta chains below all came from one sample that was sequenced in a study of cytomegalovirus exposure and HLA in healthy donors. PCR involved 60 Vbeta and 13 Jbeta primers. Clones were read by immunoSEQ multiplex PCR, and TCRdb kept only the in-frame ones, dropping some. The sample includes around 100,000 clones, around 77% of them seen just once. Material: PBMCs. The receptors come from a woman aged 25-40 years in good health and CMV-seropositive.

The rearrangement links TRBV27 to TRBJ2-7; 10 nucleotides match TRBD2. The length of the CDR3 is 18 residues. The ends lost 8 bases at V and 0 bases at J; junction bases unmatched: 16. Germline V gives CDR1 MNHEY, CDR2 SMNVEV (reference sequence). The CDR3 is CASAKTSGRGPFSYEQYF. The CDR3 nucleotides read TGTGCCAGCGCCAAGACTAGCGGGCGGGGGCCCTTCTCCTACGAGCAGTACTTC.

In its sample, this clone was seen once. CDR3 protein: CASIRQELNTEAFF. The CDR3, as DNA: TGTGCCAGCATTCGACAGGAGCTAAACACTGAAGCTTTCTTT. V and J are TRBV6-1 and TRBJ1-1, with D tentatively TRBD1 (6 bases). V lost 7 bases to trimming and J lost 2 bases, with 14 bases between them. This CDR3 spans 14 amino acids. CDR1 and CDR2 (germline): MNHNS, SASEGT.

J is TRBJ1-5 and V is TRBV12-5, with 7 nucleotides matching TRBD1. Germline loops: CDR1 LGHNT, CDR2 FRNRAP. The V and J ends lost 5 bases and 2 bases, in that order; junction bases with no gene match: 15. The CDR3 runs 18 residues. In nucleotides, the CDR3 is TGTGCTAGTGGTACTGACAGGGATTTCTACGCAGGCAATCAGCCCCAGCATTTT. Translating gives CASGTDRDFYAGNQPQHF. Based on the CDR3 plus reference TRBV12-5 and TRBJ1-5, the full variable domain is DARVTQTPRHKVTEMGQEVTMRCQPILGHNTVFWYRQTMMQGLELLAYFRNRAPLDDSGMPKDRFSAEMPDATLATLKIQPSEPRDSAVYFCASGTDRDFYAGNQPQHFGDGTRLSIL.

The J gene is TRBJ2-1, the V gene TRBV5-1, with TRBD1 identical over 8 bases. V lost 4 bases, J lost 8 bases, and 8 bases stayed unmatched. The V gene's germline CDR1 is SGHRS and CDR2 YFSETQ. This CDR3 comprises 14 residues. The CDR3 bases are TGCGCCAGCAGCGAGTCAGGGGGCAGGGATGAGCAGTTCTTC. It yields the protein CASSESGGRDEQFF.

CDR3 residues: CAWTRRRGSYEQYF. The CDR3 DNA follows: TGTGCCTGGACCCGACGGAGAGGATCCTACGAGCAGTACTTC. The chain combines TRBV30 with TRBJ2-7; D unresolved. The ends were cut back, 4 bases at V and 1 base at J, with 14 bases in the middle. CDR1 is GTSNPN, CDR2 SVGIG, per germline (reference sequence). The CDR3 spans 14 residues. Full variable domain (remainder filled in from reference TRBV30 and TRBJ2-7): SQTIHQWPATLVQPVGSPLSLECTVEGTSNPNLYWYRQAAGRGLQLLFYSVGIGQISSEVPQNLSASRPQDRQFILSSKKLLLSDSGFYLCAWTRRRGSYEQYFGPGTRLTVT.

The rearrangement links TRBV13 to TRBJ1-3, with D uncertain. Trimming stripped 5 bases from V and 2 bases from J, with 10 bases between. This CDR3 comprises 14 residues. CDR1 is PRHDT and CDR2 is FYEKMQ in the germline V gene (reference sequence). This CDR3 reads CASSLLTAGNTIYF. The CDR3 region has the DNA TGTGCCAGCAGCCTTCTAACGGCTGGAAACACCATATATTTT.

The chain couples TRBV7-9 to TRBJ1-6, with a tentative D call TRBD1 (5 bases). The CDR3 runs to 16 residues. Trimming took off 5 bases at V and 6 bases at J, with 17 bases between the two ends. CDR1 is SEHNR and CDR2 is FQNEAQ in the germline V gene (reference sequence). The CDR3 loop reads CASSALTEVFNSPLHF. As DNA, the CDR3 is TGTGCCAGCAGCGCCCTGACAGAAGTGTTTAATTCACCCCTCCACTTT.

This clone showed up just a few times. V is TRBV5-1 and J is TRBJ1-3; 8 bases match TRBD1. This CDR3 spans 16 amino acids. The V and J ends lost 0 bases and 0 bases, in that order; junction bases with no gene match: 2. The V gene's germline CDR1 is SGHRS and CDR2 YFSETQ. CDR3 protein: CASSLDRGSSGNTIYF. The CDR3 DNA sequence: TGCGCCAGCAGCTTGGACAGGGGGTCCTCTGGAAACACCATATATTTT.

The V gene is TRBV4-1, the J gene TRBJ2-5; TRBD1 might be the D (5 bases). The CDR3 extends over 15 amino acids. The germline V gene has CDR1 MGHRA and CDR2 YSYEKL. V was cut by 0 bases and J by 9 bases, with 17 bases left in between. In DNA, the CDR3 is TGCGCCAGCAGCCAAGAAGGGGTTTTTGGGTCGGCCCAGTACTTC. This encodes CASSQEGVFGSAQYF.

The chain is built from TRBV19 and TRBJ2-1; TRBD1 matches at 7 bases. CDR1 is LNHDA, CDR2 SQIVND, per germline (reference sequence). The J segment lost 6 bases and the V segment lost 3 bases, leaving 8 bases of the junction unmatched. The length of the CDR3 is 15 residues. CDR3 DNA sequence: TGTGCCAGTAGTATTTCCGGGACAGTACGCAATGAGCAGTTCTTC. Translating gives CASSISGTVRNEQFF.

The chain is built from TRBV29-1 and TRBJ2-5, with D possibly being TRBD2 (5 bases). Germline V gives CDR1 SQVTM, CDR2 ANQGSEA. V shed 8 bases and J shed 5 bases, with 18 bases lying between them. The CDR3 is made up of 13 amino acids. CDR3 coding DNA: TGCAGCATGAGGGCAGGCTCGAAGGAGACCCAGTACTTC. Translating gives CSMRAGSKETQYF. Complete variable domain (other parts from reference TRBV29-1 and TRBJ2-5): SAVISQKPSRDICQRGTSLTIQCQVDSQVTMMFWYRQQPGQSLTLIATANQGSEATYESGFVIDKFPISRPNLTFSTLTVSNMSPEDSSIYLCSMRAGSKETQYFGPGTRLLVL.

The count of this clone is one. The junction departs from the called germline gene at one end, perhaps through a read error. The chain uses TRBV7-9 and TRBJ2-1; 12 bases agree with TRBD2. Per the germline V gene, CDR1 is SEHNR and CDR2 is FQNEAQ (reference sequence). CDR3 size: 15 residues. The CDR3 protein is CSSSGTSGLYNEQFF. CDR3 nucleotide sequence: TGTTCCAGCAGTGGGACTAGCGGGTTGTACAATGAGCAGTTCTTC. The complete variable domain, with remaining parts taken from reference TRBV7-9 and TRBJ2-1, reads DTGVSQNPRHKITKRGQNVTFRCDPISEHNRLYWYRQTLGQGPEFLTYFQNEAQLEKSRLLSDRFSAERPKGSFSTLEIQRTEQGDSAMYLCSSSGTSGLYNEQFFGPGTRLTVL.